The T cell receptor (beta chain) described here comes from a study of technical replicates of blood from several donors. Some clones are missing from TCRdb's copy, which holds only in-frame ones; the method was immunoSEQ multiplex PCR. The sample has about 75,000 clones, 95% to 98% seen once; the top ten hold around 0.18%. Germline-derived CDR1 and CDR2 are MNHEY and SMNVEV (reference sequence). The CDR3 consists of 14 residues. The V and J ends lost 6 bases and 6 bases respectively, with 14 bases between them. This clonotype was sampled from a human donor in good health. The chain has TRBV27 and TRBJ2-2; perhaps TRBD2 as D (5 bases). Sequenced material: T cells isolated from PBMCs. In DNA form, the CDR3 reads TGTGCCAGCAGCTCGTGGGAGAGGGCCGGGGAGCTGTTTTTT. Translating gives CASSSWERAGELFF.